This record covers a single TCR beta chain. Trimming cost V 3 bases and J 6 bases, with 14 bases left between them. This CDR3 is built from 15 residues. Germline lookup yields CDR1 MNHEY and CDR2 SVGAGI. The data were taken from a study of T cell responses to AZD1222 COVID-19 vaccine. Assay: immunoSEQ multiplex PCR; the TCRdb copy retains only in-frame clones and omits some. Of 99,000 or so clones detected, roughly 89% appear once; the ten largest clones hold 44%. The rearrangement uses TRBV6-5 and TRBJ2-2; the D gene is possibly TRBD1 (6 bases). The sample consisted of peripheral blood, taken 28 days after the second AZD1222 dose. The receptor was isolated from an adult who received the AZD1222 COVID-19 vaccine. The CDR3 loop reads CASSYGGPVSGELFF. CDR3 sequence (DNA): TGTGCCAGCAGTTATGGGGGCCCCGTTTCCGGGGAGCTGTTTTTT.